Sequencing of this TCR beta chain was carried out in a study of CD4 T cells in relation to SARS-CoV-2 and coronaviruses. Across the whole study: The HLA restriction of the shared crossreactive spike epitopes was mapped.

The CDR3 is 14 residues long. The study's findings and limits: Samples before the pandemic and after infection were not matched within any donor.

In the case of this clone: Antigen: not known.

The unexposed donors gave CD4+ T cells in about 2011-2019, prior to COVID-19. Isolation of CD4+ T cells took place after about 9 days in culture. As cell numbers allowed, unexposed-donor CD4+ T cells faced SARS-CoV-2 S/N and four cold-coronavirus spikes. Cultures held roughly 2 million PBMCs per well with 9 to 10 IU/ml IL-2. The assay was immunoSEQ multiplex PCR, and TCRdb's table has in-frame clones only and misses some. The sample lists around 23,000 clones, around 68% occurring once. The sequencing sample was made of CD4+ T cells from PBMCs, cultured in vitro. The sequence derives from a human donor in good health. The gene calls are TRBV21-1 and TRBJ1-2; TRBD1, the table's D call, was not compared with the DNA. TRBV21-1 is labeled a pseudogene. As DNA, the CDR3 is TGTGCCAGCATCCCAGACAGGGCACACTATGGCTACACCTTC. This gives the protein CASIPDRAHYGYTF.